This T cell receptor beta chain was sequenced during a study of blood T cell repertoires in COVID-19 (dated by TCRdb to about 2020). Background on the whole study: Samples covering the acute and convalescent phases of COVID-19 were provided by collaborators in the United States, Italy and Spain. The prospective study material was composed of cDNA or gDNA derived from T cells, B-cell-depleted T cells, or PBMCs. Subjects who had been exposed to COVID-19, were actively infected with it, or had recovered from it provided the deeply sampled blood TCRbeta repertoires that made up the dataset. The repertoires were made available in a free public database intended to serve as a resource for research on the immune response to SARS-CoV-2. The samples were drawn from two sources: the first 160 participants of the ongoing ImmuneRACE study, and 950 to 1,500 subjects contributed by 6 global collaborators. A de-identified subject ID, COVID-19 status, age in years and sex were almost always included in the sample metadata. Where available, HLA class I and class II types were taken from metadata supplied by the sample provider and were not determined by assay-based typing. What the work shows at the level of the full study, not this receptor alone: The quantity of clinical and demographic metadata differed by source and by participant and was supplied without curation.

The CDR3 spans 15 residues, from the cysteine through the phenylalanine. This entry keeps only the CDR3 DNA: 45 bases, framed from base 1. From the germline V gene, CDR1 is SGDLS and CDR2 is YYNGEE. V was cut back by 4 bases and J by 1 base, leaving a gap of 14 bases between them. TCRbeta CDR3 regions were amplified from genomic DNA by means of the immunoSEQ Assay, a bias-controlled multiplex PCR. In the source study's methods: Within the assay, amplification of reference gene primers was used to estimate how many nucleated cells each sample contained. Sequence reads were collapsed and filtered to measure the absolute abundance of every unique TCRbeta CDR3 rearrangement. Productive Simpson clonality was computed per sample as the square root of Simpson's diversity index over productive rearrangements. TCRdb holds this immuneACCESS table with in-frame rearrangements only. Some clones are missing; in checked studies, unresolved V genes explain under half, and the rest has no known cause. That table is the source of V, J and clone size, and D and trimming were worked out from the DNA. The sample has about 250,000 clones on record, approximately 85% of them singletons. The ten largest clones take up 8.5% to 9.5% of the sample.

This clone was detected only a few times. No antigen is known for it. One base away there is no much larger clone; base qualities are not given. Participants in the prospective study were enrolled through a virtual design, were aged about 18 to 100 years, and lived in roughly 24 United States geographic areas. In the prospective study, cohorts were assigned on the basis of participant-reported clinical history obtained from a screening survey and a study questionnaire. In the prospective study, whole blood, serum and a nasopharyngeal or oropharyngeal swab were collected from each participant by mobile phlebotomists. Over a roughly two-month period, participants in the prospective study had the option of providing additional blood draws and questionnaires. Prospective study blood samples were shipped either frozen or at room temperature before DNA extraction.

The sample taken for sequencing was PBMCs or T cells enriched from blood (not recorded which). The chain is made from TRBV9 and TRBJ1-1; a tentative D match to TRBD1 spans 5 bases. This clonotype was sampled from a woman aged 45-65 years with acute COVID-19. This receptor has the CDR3 CASSLGGWENTEAFF. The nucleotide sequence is TGTGCCAGCAGCCTGGGGGGATGGGAGAACACTGAAGCTTTCTTT.